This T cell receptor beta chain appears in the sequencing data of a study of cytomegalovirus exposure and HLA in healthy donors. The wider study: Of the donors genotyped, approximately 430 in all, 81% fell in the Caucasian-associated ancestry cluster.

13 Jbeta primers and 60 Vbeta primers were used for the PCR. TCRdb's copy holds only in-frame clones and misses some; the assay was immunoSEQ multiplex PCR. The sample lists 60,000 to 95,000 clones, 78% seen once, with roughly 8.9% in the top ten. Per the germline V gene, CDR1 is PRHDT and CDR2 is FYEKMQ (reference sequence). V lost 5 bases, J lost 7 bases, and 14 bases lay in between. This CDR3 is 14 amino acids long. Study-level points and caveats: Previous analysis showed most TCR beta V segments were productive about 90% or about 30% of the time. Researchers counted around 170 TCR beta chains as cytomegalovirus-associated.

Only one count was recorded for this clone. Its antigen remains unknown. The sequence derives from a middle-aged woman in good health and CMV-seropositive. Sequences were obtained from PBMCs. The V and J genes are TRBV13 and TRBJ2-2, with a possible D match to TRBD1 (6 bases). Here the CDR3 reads CASSDPTGFGELFF. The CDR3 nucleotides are TGTGCCAGCAGCGACCCGACAGGATTCGGGGAGCTGTTTTTT.